Below, one TCR beta chain is given with its context. Its cognate antigen is unknown. Unstimulated regulatory T cells (CD4+CD25+CD127-), CD4+CD25- non-regulatory cells, CD4 and CD8 cells were FACS-sorted from thawed PBMCs. This entry comes from a study of Tregs in tolerant kidney transplant recipients. This CDR3 spans 15 amino acids. The germline CDR1 and CDR2 sequences are MNHNS and SASEGT. V lost 2 bases and J 4 bases, leaving 11 bases between the germline ends. Study-wide results and caveats: Tregs expanded with activated donor B cells seemed most donor-specific.

Generated by immunoSEQ multiplex PCR, the TCRdb table keeps only in-frame clones and is missing some. The table has roughly 45,000 clones, 91% seen once; the top ten hold about 0.76%. This receptor was obtained from a human donor in good health. The V and J genes are TRBV6-1 and TRBJ2-2; D unresolved. Sequenced: Tregs from blood. CDR3 loop: CASSEPGSLTGELFF. In DNA form, the CDR3 reads TGTGCCAGCAGTGAACCCGGGTCGCTCACCGGGGAGCTGTTTTTT.